The rows below give T cell receptor beta chains drawn from one sample of a study of Graves' ophthalmopathy and Graves' hyperthyroidism. Each CDR3 protein gets one entry after TCRdb re-called the multiplex PCR reads with MiXCR. The repertoire has around 1,000,000 distinct CDR3 sequences, about 36% of them found once; the top ten carry 11%. The specimen was peripheral blood or thyroid tissue (not recorded which). Every receptor here comes from an adult man with Graves' hyperthyroidism. Both conserved end residues are part of each CDR3. Each record gives: clone size, V gene, CDR3 length, D gene, J gene, CDR3 protein, CDR3 DNA. D genes are given only for firm matches. The size entry is marked missing in some rows and otherwise reads once, few, many or a size class.

few	TRBV9	15	NA	TRBJ1-4	CASSVGGQSNEKLFF	TGTGCCAGCAGCGTAGGAGGACAGTCTAATGAAAAACTGTTTTTT
many	TRBV7-9	15	NA	TRBJ1-2	CASSPSGLHNYGYTF	TGTGCCAGCAGCCCCTCCGGCCTTCATAACTATGGCTACACCTTC
NA	TRBV5-6	15	NA	TRBJ1-1	CASSQGPEWVTEAFF	TGTGCCAGCAGCCAGGGCCCAGAATGGGTCACTGAAGCTTTCTTT
NA	TRBV28	14	TRBD1	TRBJ1-5	CASTQGQLGQPQHF	TGTGCCAGCACCCAGGGACAGTTAGGTCAGCCCCAGCATTTT
NA	TRBV13	17	NA	TRBJ1-2	CASSPAGQRYREYGYTF	TGTGCCAGCAGCCCTGCTGGACAGCGCTATAGAGAGTATGGCTACACCTTC
NA	TRBV29-1	13	NA	TRBJ1-2	CSTRQGGGYGYTF	TGCAGCACTAGACAAGGAGGAGGATATGGCTACACCTTC
many	TRBV4-3	14	NA	TRBJ2-2	CASSQVSGTGELFF	TGTGCCAGCAGCCAAGTTTCGGGCACCGGGGAGCTGTTTTTT
NA	TRBV9	15	NA	TRBJ2-1	CASSATTDREGEQFF	TGTGCCAGCAGCGCGACCACGGACAGGGAGGGTGAGCAGTTCTTC
few	TRBV20-1	15	NA	TRBJ2-5	CSASKGSGGSETQYF	TGCAGTGCTAGCAAGGGGAGCGGCGGGTCAGAGACCCAGTACTTC
NA	TRBV7-2	15	NA	TRBJ1-1	CASSLARARDTEAFF	TGTGCCAGCAGCCTCGCCCGGGCTAGGGACACTGAAGCTTTCTTT
many	TRBV20-1	13	NA	TRBJ2-2	CSASLIWAGELFF	TGCAGTGCTAGTCTGATCTGGGCCGGGGAGCTGTTTTTT
few	TRBV6-6	14	TRBD1	TRBJ2-5	CASREQGAQETQYF	TGTGCCAGCAGAGAACAGGGGGCGCAAGAGACCCAGTACTTC
many	TRBV19	13	TRBD1	TRBJ1-6	CATRTGDFSPLHF	TGTGCCACAAGGACAGGGGATTTTTCACCCCTCCACTTT
many	TRBV5-1	16	TRBD1	TRBJ2-7	CASSPWGQGGPYEQYF	TGCGCCAGCAGCCCATGGGGACAGGGGGGGCCCTACGAGCAGTACTTC
NA	TRBV12-3/TRBV12-4	15	TRBD1	TRBJ2-5	CASSSTGLSQETQYF	TGTGCCAGCAGTTCGACAGGGCTATCCCAAGAGACCCAGTACTTC
NA	TRBV12-3/TRBV12-4	15	NA	TRBJ2-7	CASSPGTPSSYEQYF	TGTGCCAGCAGCCCCGGGACCCCGAGCTCCTACGAGCAGTACTTC
many	TRBV24-1	13	NA	TRBJ1-1	CATSAPSTTEAFF	TGTGCCACCAGTGCCCCCTCTACGACTGAAGCTTTCTTT
NA	TRBV20-1	15	TRBD1	TRBJ1-6	CSAFWRTGFSSPLHF	TGCAGTGCTTTTTGGCGGACAGGGTTTTCTTCACCCCTCCACTTT
many	TRBV29-1	13	TRBD1	TRBJ1-2	CSVDLTGDDGYTF	TGCAGCGTTGACCTTACAGGGGACGATGGCTACACCTTC
NA	TRBV5-1	15	NA	TRBJ1-5	CASSRSPDSNQPQHF	TGCGCCAGCAGCAGATCCCCCGACAGCAATCAGCCCCAGCATTTT
NA	TRBV12-3/TRBV12-4	16	NA	TRBJ1-5	CASSLGQLIYNQPQHF	TGTGCCAGCAGTTTGGGGCAGCTCATCTACAATCAGCCCCAGCATTTT
many	TRBV29-1	10	NA	TRBJ2-5	CSFGEETQYF	TGCAGCTTTGGGGAGGAGACCCAGTACTTC
NA	TRBV10-3	17	NA	TRBJ1-5	CAISETTRAGVTWPQHF	TGTGCCATCAGTGAGACAACCCGGGCGGGGGTTACGTGGCCCCAGCATTTT
many	TRBV5-1	15	TRBD2	TRBJ2-7	CASRTGTSASYEQYF	TGCGCCAGCAGGACCGGGACTAGCGCGTCCTACGAGCAGTACTTC
NA	TRBV30	13	NA	TRBJ1-6	CAWSLERQYPLHF	TGTGCCTGGAGTCTCGAGCGCCAGTATCCCCTCCACTTT
NA	TRBV7-2	12	NA	TRBJ1-3	CASSLQASTIYF	TGTGCCAGCAGCTTGCAAGCTTCCACCATATATTTT
few	TRBV7-9	15	NA	TRBJ2-2	CASSTPTVNTGELFF	TGTGCCAGCAGCACCCCGACAGTGAACACCGGGGAGCTGTTTTTT
many	TRBV5-1	18	NA	TRBJ2-6	CASSYGTGSFPGANVLTF	TGCGCCAGCAGCTACGGGACCGGGAGCTTCCCTGGGGCCAACGTCCTGACTTTC
few	TRBV18	14	NA	TRBJ2-7	CASSPPTRLGPQYF	TGTGCCAGCTCACCACCGACTAGATTAGGTCCGCAGTACTTC
NA	TRBV7-2	15	TRBD2	TRBJ2-5	CASTTGLAVQETQYF	TGTGCCAGCACCACAGGCCTAGCGGTTCAAGAGACCCAGTACTTC
once	TRBV7-9	15	NA	TRBJ2-2	CASSLSGRNTGELSW	TGTGCCAGCAGCTTATCGGGCAGGAACACCGGGGAGCTGTCTTGG
many	TRBV7-2	13	NA	TRBJ2-5	CASSLARPETQYF	TGTGCCAGCAGCTTGGCCCGGCCAGAGACCCAGTACTTC
few	TRBV12-3/TRBV12-4	15	TRBD2	TRBJ2-7	CASSSRLAGSYEQYF	TGTGCCAGCAGCTCGAGACTAGCGGGATCCTACGAGCAGTACTTC
few	TRBV19	14	NA	TRBJ1-5	CASRKMAGNQPQHF	TGTGCCAGTAGGAAAATGGCTGGCAATCAGCCCCAGCATTTT
few	TRBV28	13	TRBD1	TRBJ1-2	CASSLPGGNGYTF	TGTGCCAGCAGTTTACCAGGGGGAAATGGCTACACCTTC
many	TRBV10-3	14	TRBD1	TRBJ1-1	CAIGRDRARTEAFF	TGTGCCATCGGGCGCGACAGGGCGCGGACTGAAGCTTTCTTT
NA	TRBV5-1	13	NA	TRBJ2-5	CASSLGEQGTQYF	TGCGCCAGCAGCTTGGGCGAACAAGGGACCCAGTACTTC
NA	TRBV6-6	14	NA	TRBJ1-6	CASSDGQSSSPLHF	TGTGCCAGCAGTGACGGACAGTCTAGTTCACCCCTCCACTTT
many	TRBV5-1	15	TRBD1	TRBJ2-7	CASSFEGQGSREQYF	TGCGCCAGCAGCTTCGAGGGACAGGGATCGCGGGAGCAGTACTTC
few	TRBV5-1	16	TRBD1	TRBJ2-2	CASSLTRTGQGGELFF	TGCGCCAGCAGCTTGACGAGGACAGGGCAGGGCGGGGAGCTGTTTTTT
NA	TRBV29-1	13	NA	TRBJ1-2	CSVQGGGGYGYTF	TGCAGCGTTCAAGGGGGGGGTGGGTATGGCTACACCTTC